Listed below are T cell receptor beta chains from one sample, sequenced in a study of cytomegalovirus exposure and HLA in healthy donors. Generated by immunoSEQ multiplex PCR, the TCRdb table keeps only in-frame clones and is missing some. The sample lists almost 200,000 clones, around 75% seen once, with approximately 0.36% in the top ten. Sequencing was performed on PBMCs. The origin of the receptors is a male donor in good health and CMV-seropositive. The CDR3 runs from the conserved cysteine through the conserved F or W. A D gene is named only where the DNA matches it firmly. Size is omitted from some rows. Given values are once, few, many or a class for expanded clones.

TGTGCCAGCAGCTTAGGGCTAGCGGGATCCTACGAGCAGCACTTC,CASSLGLAGSYEQHF,TRBD2,TRBV11-2,NA,TRBJ2-7
TGTGCCAGCAGTTTGGGCCCGAGGGGCGGGGGAACTGAAGCTTTCTTT,CASSLGPRGGGTEAFF,NA,TRBV7-3,NA,TRBJ1-1
TGTGCCAGCAGTCCGGGGGTAATTTTTAAAACAGATACGCAGTATTTT,CASSPGVIFKTDTQYF,NA,TRBV7-3,NA,TRBJ2-3
TGTGCCAGCTCAGGGTCCGAGGGGGAGAGCACTGAAGCTTTCTTT,CASSGSEGESTEAFF,NA,TRBV18,once,TRBJ1-1
TGTGCCAGCAGCCCGAGCCGGTTCTATGGCTACACCTTC,CASSPSRFYGYTF,NA,TRBV7-2,NA,TRBJ1-2
TGTGCCTGGAGTGTTTTGAGGAGTGGCGGGGAGCTGTTTTTT,CAWSVLRSGGELFF,NA,TRBV30,few,TRBJ2-2
TGTGCCAGCAGCCCCCATCCTCAGGGCAGAAACTATGGCTACACCTTC,CASSPHPQGRNYGYTF,NA,TRBV9,NA,TRBJ1-2
TGCGCCAGCAGCAGGGACAGGGCCTGGGGGTCGCAGTATTTT,CASSRDRAWGSQYF,TRBD1,TRBV10-1,NA,TRBJ2-3
TGCGCCAGCAGCCAAACACTAGCGGGAGCAAGAGGGGACACAGATACGCAGTATTTT,CASSQTLAGARGDTDTQYF,TRBD2,TRBV4-1,NA,TRBJ2-3
TGTGCCAGCAGCTTGCCCGATAGGGGCATTCAGTACTTC,CASSLPDRGIQYF,NA,TRBV7-2,once,TRBJ2-4
TGTGCCTCTGGCGGGAGGATTGATACGCAGTATTTT,CASGGRIDTQYF,TRBD2,TRBV30,NA,TRBJ2-3
TGTGCCAGCAGTGAAGCGGGGGGCTCCTACAATGAGCAGTTCTTC,CASSEAGGSYNEQFF,NA,TRBV6-1,NA,TRBJ2-1
TGTGCCAGCACCGTATGGGGGGAGATGGCTGAAAAACTGTTTTTT,CASTVWGEMAEKLFF,NA,TRBV5-4,NA,TRBJ1-4
TGTGCCAGTAGTATAGAGGTTACGGGAGGGGGCAGGTTCTTC,CASSIEVTGGGRFF,NA,TRBV19,NA,TRBJ2-1